Here is one T cell receptor beta chain with its context. Regarding time point: newly diagnosed, previously untreated cHL patient sample. Magnetic negative selection served to purify CD4+ T cells out of PBMCs that had been thawed. The entry originates in a study of PD-1 blockade in classical Hodgkin lymphoma. Trimming stripped 0 bases from V and 2 bases from J, with 8 bases between. CDR3 length: 15 residues. Germline V lookup: CDR1 MNHNY, CDR2 SVGAGI (reference sequence). Here immunoSEQ multiplex PCR was the method, and the copy in TCRdb shows in-frame clones only, minus some. The data contain about 24,000 clones, about 90% of them seen just once; the ten biggest clones take up around 0.53%.

The source of this sequence is a human donor with classical Hodgkin lymphoma. The chain couples TRBV6-6 to TRBJ2-1; D call uncertain. Sample: CD4+ T cells from blood. Here the CDR3 DNA reads TGTGCCAGCAGTTACTCGAGAACAGCCTACAATGAGCAGTTCTTC. Translation: CASSYSRTAYNEQFF.